This T cell receptor beta chain was profiled in a study of blood T cell repertoires in COVID-19. The CDR3 covers 11 residues. The V end was cut by 1 base, the J end by 9 bases, with 6 bases between. Germline V gene sequence: CDR1 MNHNS, CDR2 SASEGT. Clones were read by immunoSEQ multiplex PCR, and TCRdb kept only the in-frame ones, dropping some. The data hold about 280,000 clones, with 80% to 90% observed a single time. V gene TRBV6-1 combines with J gene TRBJ1-1; perhaps TRBD1 as D (5 bases). Material for sequencing was peripheral blood. This receptor was identified in a man aged 40-49 years with acute or convalescent COVID-19. The CDR3 region has the DNA TGTGCCAGCAGTGAAGACAGGCAAGCTTTCTTT. Translated, it gives CASSEDRQAFF.